The T cell receptor beta chain described here comes from a study of shared clonotypes between healthy human individuals. Generated by immunoSEQ multiplex PCR, the TCRdb table keeps only in-frame clones and is missing some. The sample lists 850,000 to 1,200,000 clones; about three quarters were seen once. With regard to this clone: No antigen is known for it.

The germline V and J ends were trimmed by 2 bases and 3 bases, with 12 bases remaining between them. CDR3 size: 15 residues. Germline V lookup: CDR1 SGDLS, CDR2 YYNGEE. Findings and limits, study-wide: Sharing of clonotypes among donors was expected to vary with sequencing depth.

The source of this sequence is a man between 18 and 35 years old in good health. The rearrangement uses TRBV9 and TRBJ1-3; D unclear. The sequencing input was memory CD4+ T cells sorted from blood. The subset: CD45RA-negative fraction. The CDR3 DNA reads as TGTGCCAGCAGCGTGAGCCTTTCCTTTGGAAACACCATATATTTT. It is translated as CASSVSLSFGNTIYF.